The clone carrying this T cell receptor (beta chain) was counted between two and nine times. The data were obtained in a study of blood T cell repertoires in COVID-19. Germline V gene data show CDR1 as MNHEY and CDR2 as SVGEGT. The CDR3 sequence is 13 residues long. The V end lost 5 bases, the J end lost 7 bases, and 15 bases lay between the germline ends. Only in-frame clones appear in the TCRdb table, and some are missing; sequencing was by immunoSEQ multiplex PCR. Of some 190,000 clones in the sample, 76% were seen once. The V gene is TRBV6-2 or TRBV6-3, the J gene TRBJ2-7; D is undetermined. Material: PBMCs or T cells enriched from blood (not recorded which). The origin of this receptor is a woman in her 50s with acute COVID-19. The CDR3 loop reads CASSQPYSGEQYV. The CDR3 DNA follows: TGTGCCAGCAGTCAACCCTACTCGGGTGAGCAGTACGTC.